Below are 30 T cell receptor beta chains sequenced from a single sample in a study of blood T cell repertoires in COVID-19. TCRdb's table, derived via immunoSEQ multiplex PCR, lists solely in-frame clones and lacks some. The data contain a few hundred thousand clones, roughly 85% of them seen just once; the ten biggest clones take up approximately 4.2%. The sequenced material came from PBMCs or T cells enriched from blood (not recorded which). The receptors were gathered from a middle-aged woman with acute COVID-19.

The rearrangement joins TRBV7-7 to TRBJ2-1; 7 bases are shared with TRBD2. Germline CDR1 is SSHAT and CDR2 is FNYEAQ (reference sequence). This CDR3 is 16 amino acids long. The J segment lost 6 bases and the V segment lost 4 bases, leaving 12 bases of the junction unmatched. For the CDR3, the DNA is TGTGCCAGCAGCTCAGGCGCGGGAGCTCTCTCCAATGAGCAGTTCTTC. This codes for CASSSGAGALSNEQFF. The whole variable domain, remainder taken from reference TRBV7-7 and TRBJ2-1, is GAGVSQSPRYKVTKRGQDVTLRCDPISSHATLYWYQQALGQGPEFLTYFNYEAQPDKSGLPSDRFSAERPEGSISTLTIQRTEQRDSAMYRCASSSGAGALSNEQFFGPGTRLTVL.

V gene TRBV6-6 combines with J gene TRBJ1-5; no clear D. CDR3 length: 13 amino acids. Trimming left V 7 bases short and J 6 bases short, with 13 bases between. Germline V lookup: CDR1 MNHNY, CDR2 SVGAGI (reference sequence). CDR3 coding DNA: TGTGCCAGCAACCACCAGGAGGTTCAGCCCCAGCATTTT. Translating gives CASNHQEVQPQHF.

The gene calls are TRBV5-6 and TRBJ2-7; D unresolved. V shed 4 bases and J shed 5 bases, with 7 bases lying between them. Germline lookup yields CDR1 SGHDT and CDR2 YYEEEE. This CDR3 is built from 11 residues. The DNA of the CDR3 is TGTGCCAGCAGCATAGTCAACGAGCAGTACTTC. This translates into CASSIVNEQYF.

This clone appeared a single time. The chain combines TRBV4-1 with TRBJ1-5; D unresolved. The CDR3 has 15 residues. Germline assignment: CDR1 MGHRA and CDR2 YSYEKL. With 4 bases removed from V and 2 bases from J, the gap between germline ends came to 12 bases. CDR3 nucleotides: TGCGCCAGCAGCCCGAGGGAGGGAGGCAATCAGCCCCAGCATTTT. It specifies CASSPREGGNQPQHF.

The table lists this clone with a count of one. This chain links TRBV4-3 with TRBJ2-1; D gene uncertain. CDR3 length: 16 amino acids. V was clipped by 0 bases and J by 0 bases, with 9 bases between them. Germline V gene data show CDR1 as LGHNA and CDR2 as YSLEER. CDR3 region: CASSQDPWSSYNEQFF. CDR3 nucleotide sequence: TGCGCCAGCAGCCAAGATCCCTGGAGCTCCTACAATGAGCAGTTCTTC.

The chain has TRBV27 and TRBJ2-1, with D uncertain. The ends were cut back, 2 bases at V and 0 bases at J, with 8 bases in the middle. The CDR3 runs 15 residues. CDR1 is MNHEY, CDR2 SMNVEV, per germline (reference sequence). This CDR3 is CASSLAQSSYNEQFF. DNA for the CDR3: TGTGCCAGCAGTTTAGCGCAAAGCTCCTACAATGAGCAGTTCTTC.

The chain carries TRBV7-9 and TRBJ2-1, with a weak D call TRBD2 (7 bases). The CDR3 is made up of 17 amino acids. V lost 5 bases, J lost 5 bases, and 22 bases lay in between. CDR1 is SEHNR and CDR2 is FQNEAQ in the germline V gene (reference sequence). CDR3 DNA sequence: TGTGCCAGCAGCCCAGGGGTATCGGCGGGAGCGGACAATGAGCAGTTCTTC. Residues: CASSPGVSAGADNEQFF.

The V call is TRBV12-3 or TRBV12-4, the J call TRBJ2-3; possibly TRBD2 for D (6 bases). V gave up 3 bases and J gave up 4 bases, with 8 bases separating them. This CDR3 contains 13 residues. CDR3 bases: TGTGCCAGCAGTTTTCGACTAGCAGATACGCAGTATTTT. This sequence encodes CASSFRLADTQYF.

This clone appeared once. The chain carries TRBV28 and TRBJ1-3; 9 bases align to TRBD1. The V segment lost 0 bases and the J segment 7 bases; nucleotides outside the gene matches: 4. The CDR3 contains 15 residues. The V gene's germline CDR1 is MDHEN and CDR2 SYDVKM. DNA of the CDR3: TGTGCCAGCAGTTTATGGGGACAGGGTACGAACACCATATATTTT. It specifies CASSLWGQGTNTIYF.

J is TRBJ2-3 and V is TRBV13, with TRBD2 matching 12 bases. With V trimmed by 5 bases and J by 3 bases, 6 bases remained unmatched. Germline assignment: CDR1 PRHDT and CDR2 FYEKMQ (reference sequence). The CDR3 extends over 16 amino acids. The CDR3 nucleotides read TGTGCCAGCAGCAGACTAGCGGGAGTTCGTACAGATACGCAGTATTTT. The encoded protein is CASSRLAGVRTDTQYF.

The gene calls are TRBV6-2 or TRBV6-3 and TRBJ2-5, with 13 bases fitting TRBD2. The CDR3 sequence is 18 residues long. Per the germline V gene, CDR1 is MNHEY and CDR2 is SVGEGT. The V and J ends lost 5 bases and 7 bases, in that order; junction bases with no gene match: 16. CDR3 region: CASSPFGTSGNLRGTQYF. The CDR3, as DNA: TGTGCCAGCAGTCCCTTTGGGACTAGCGGGAACCTCCGGGGGACCCAGTACTTC.

The chain recombines TRBV28 with TRBJ1-2; perhaps TRBD1 as D (5 bases). Trimming stripped 7 bases from V and 1 base from J, with 7 bases between. The germline V gene has CDR1 MDHEN and CDR2 SYDVKM. The CDR3 covers 12 residues. The CDR3 region is CASIGGNYGYTF. CDR3 coding DNA: TGTGCCAGCATCGGGGGTAACTATGGCTACACCTTC.

The rearrangement joins TRBV9 to TRBJ2-5; D is undetermined. From germline, CDR1 is SGDLS and CDR2 YYNGEE. The CDR3 is made up of 13 amino acids. V was cut by 4 bases and J by 0 bases, with 7 bases left in between. The CDR3 DNA reads TGTGCCAGCAGCCTACAGAACCAAGAGACCCAGTACTTC. Amino acids: CASSLQNQETQYF.

The chain has TRBV27 and TRBJ2-7; D might be TRBD2 (6 bases). V was shortened by 4 bases and J by 3 bases, with 19 bases between the two germline ends. There are 16 residues in the CDR3. Germline values: CDR1 MNHEY, CDR2 SMNVEV (reference sequence). For the CDR3, the DNA is TGTGCCAGCAGTTCCCTCCGGGACTCACCCCTCTACGAGCAGTACTTC. This encodes CASSSLRDSPLYEQYF.

This chain uses TRBV5-6 with TRBJ2-7; 11 bases agree with TRBD2. Germline CDR1 SGHDT, CDR2 YYEEEE. The CDR3 sequence is 17 residues long. With 5 bases clipped from V and 4 bases from J, the junction kept 14 bases outside the gene matches. CDR3 in DNA: TGTGCCAGCAGTAGGGGGGGAAATAGCGGGAGGGCTTACGAGCAGTACTTC. Translating gives CASSRGGNSGRAYEQYF.

The V call is TRBV20-1, the J call TRBJ2-7; 7 bases fit TRBD1. The junction had 1 base not matched to a gene; V was cut back by 6 bases and J by 2 bases. Looked up from germline, CDR1 is DFQATT and CDR2 is SNEGSKA (reference sequence). The CDR3 contains 11 residues. Here the CDR3 DNA reads TGCAGTGCCGGGACAGCCTACGAGCAGTACTTC. Translating it yields CSAGTAYEQYF.

V gene TRBV24-1 combines with J gene TRBJ1-5, with TRBD1 matching over 9 bases. The CDR3 loop spans 16 amino acids. J was trimmed by 7 bases and V by 4 bases; bases with no gene match: 10. Germline CDR1 reads KGHDR; CDR2 reads SFDVKD. CDR3: CATSDPGQGKGQPQHF. CDR3 nucleotide sequence: TGTGCCACCAGTGACCCGGGACAGGGAAAAGGCCAGCCCCAGCATTTT.

This chain connects TRBV12-3 or TRBV12-4 to TRBJ2-1; possibly TRBD2 for D (5 bases). This CDR3 has 12 residues. V lost 4 bases and J 12 bases, leaving 13 bases between the germline ends. CDR3 protein: CASSSVPRGQFF. The CDR3 DNA sequence: TGTGCCAGCAGTTCCGTTCCTCGGGGGCAGTTCTTC.

This chain links TRBV3-1 (or the pseudogene TRBV3-2) with TRBJ1-6, with D hard to call. Germline V CDR1 and CDR2: LGHDT, YNNKEL (reference sequence). This CDR3 is 15 amino acids long. The germline V and J ends were trimmed by 4 bases and 4 bases, with 11 bases remaining between them. CDR3: CASSPRDSYNSPLHF. The CDR3 nucleotides read TGTGCCAGCAGCCCCCGGGATTCGTATAATTCACCCCTCCACTTT.

The chain is built from TRBV27 and TRBJ2-1; the match to TRBD1 covers 10 bases. Germline V gene data show CDR1 as MNHEY and CDR2 as SMNVEV (reference sequence). The CDR3 runs to 16 residues. Losses at the gene ends were 0 bases for V and 12 bases for J; bases not matched to a gene: 11. The CDR3 spells CASSLSPGQGIGGQFF. In nucleotides, the CDR3 is TGTGCCAGCAGTTTATCTCCGGGACAGGGGATTGGGGGGCAGTTCTTC.

This clone was seen a single time. The chain is built from TRBV6-2 or TRBV6-3 and TRBJ2-7, with 13 bases that match TRBD2. J gave up 5 bases and V 2 bases, and 0 bases lay outside the gene matches. Germline CDR1 and CDR2: MNHEY and SVGEGT. The CDR3 loop spans 14 amino acids. The CDR3 spells CASSYGLAGDEQYF. For the CDR3, the DNA is TGTGCCAGCAGTTACGGACTAGCGGGAGACGAGCAGTACTTC.

The chain joins TRBV11-2 to TRBJ2-7, with 8 bases matching TRBD2. The CDR3 runs 15 residues. Looked up from germline, CDR1 is SGHAT and CDR2 is FQNNGV. V lost 1 base and J lost 0; bases outside the gene matches: 2. DNA for the CDR3: TGTGCCAGCAGCTTAGGACTAGCGCCCTCCTACGAGCAGTACTTC. Its protein is CASSLGLAPSYEQYF.

The chain couples TRBV2 to TRBJ2-7; 8 bases fit TRBD1. Germline V gene sequence: CDR1 SNHLY, CDR2 FYNNEI. The V segment lost 6 bases and the J segment 6 bases; nucleotides outside the gene matches: 1. This CDR3 is 11 amino acids long. The CDR3 sequence is CASRGTGEQYF. The CDR3 DNA follows: TGTGCCAGCAGGGGGACAGGCGAGCAGTACTTC.

V usage is TRBV19 and J usage is TRBJ2-7; maybe TRBD1 (5 bases). This CDR3 has 12 residues. Trimming stripped 3 bases from V and 6 bases from J, with 9 bases between. Per the germline V gene, CDR1 is LNHDA and CDR2 is SQIVND (reference sequence). CDR3 loop: CASSMDRGEQYF. CDR3 DNA: TGTGCCAGTAGTATGGATAGGGGCGAGCAGTACTTC.

This chain joins TRBV2 and TRBJ2-5, with a tentative D call TRBD2 (5 bases). The ends were cut back, 8 bases at V and 5 bases at J, with 12 bases in the middle. The CDR3 has 12 residues. The germline CDR1 and CDR2 sequences are SNHLY and FYNNEI. The CDR3 DNA sequence: TGTGCCAGCGACCCTGGGAGTGAGACCCAGTACTTC. This gives the protein CASDPGSETQYF. Together with reference TRBV2 and TRBJ2-5, the CDR3 gives the full variable domain: EPEVTQTPSHQVTQMGQEVILRCVPISNHLYFYWYRQILGQKVEFLVSFYNNEISEKSEIFDDQFSVERPDGSNFTLKIRSTKLEDSAMYFCASDPGSETQYFGPGTRLLVL.

The rearrangement uses TRBV5-6 and TRBJ2-2, with 7 positions matching TRBD2. CDR3 size: 16 residues. Germline-derived CDR1 and CDR2 are SGHDT and YYEEEE. Trimming removed 1 base from V and 9 bases from J; junction bases left unmatched: 12. The CDR3 region has the DNA TGTGCCAGCAGCTTGAAGCTAGCGGACGAACACCGGGAGCTGTTTTTT. Residues: CASSLKLADEHRELFF.

The rearrangement links TRBV28 to TRBJ1-2, with TRBD1 matching 8 bases. In germline, CDR1 is MDHEN, CDR2 SYDVKM. Trimming took 6 bases from V and 2 from J; bases not matched to a gene: 8. There are 15 residues in the CDR3. The CDR3 loop reads CASSKTRTGNYGYTF. CDR3 in DNA: TGTGCCAGCAGCAAAACCAGGACAGGGAACTATGGCTACACCTTC.

The gene calls are TRBV5-1 and TRBJ2-2, with TRBD1 matching over 7 bases. From germline, CDR1 is SGHRS and CDR2 YFSETQ. This CDR3 contains 16 residues. Trimming took 2 bases from V and 3 from J; bases not matched to a gene: 7. The CDR3 coding sequence is TGCGCCAGCAGCTTAAAAGCCGGGACAGACACCGGGGAGCTGTTTTTT. The encoded protein is CASSLKAGTDTGELFF.

This sequence joins TRBV5-1 and TRBJ2-7; possibly TRBD2 for D (5 bases). V was shortened by 0 bases and J by 0 bases, with 10 bases between the two germline ends. The length of the CDR3 is 15 residues. Germline loops: CDR1 SGHRS, CDR2 YFSETQ. The CDR3 region has the DNA TGCGCCAGCAGCTTGGGGGGAGCGAACTCCTACGAGCAGTACTTC. Translation: CASSLGGANSYEQYF.

J is TRBJ2-1 and V is TRBV7-2; TRBD1 agrees at 7 bases. The trim removed 3 bases at V and 4 bases at J, leaving 9 bases unmatched. The CDR3 spans 16 residues. The germline V gene encodes CDR1 SGHTA and CDR2 FQGNSA. The CDR3 is CASSFQQGLKYNEQFF. DNA for the CDR3: TGTGCCAGCAGCTTTCAACAGGGGCTGAAGTACAATGAGCAGTTCTTC.